One and the same sample provided the 15 T cell receptor beta chains below, sequenced in a study of circulating tumor DNA in untreated peripheral T-cell lymphoma. Clones were read by immunoSEQ multiplex PCR, and TCRdb kept only the in-frame ones, dropping some. The data hold some 530 clones, with under 90% observed a single time. Sequences were obtained from cell-free DNA from blood serum. All receptors derive from a human donor with peripheral T-cell lymphoma.

The rearrangement links TRBV27 to TRBJ2-1, with TRBD2 identical over 12 bases. V lost 5 bases and J lost 1; bases outside the gene matches: 18. The CDR3 totals 21 residues. Germline loops: CDR1 MNHEY, CDR2 SMNVEV (reference sequence). The CDR3 nucleotides read TGTGCCAGCAGTCCCCACCCCTCCGAGACTAGCGGGAGCCCTTCCTACAATGAGCAGTTCTTC. Its protein product is CASSPHPSETSGSPSYNEQFF.

The rearrangement joins TRBV29-1 to TRBJ1-1, with a tentative D call TRBD1 (5 bases). With 4 bases removed from V and 0 bases from J, the gap between germline ends came to 12 bases. The CDR3 loop spans 14 amino acids. In germline, CDR1 is SQVTM, CDR2 ANQGSEA. The CDR3 region is CSVGRGDMNTEAFF. The CDR3 nucleotides are TGCAGCGTTGGCCGAGGGGATATGAACACTGAAGCTTTCTTT.

This clone was seen a handful of times. V is TRBV29-1 and J is TRBJ2-7, with 9 bases matching TRBD2. CDR3 length: 16 residues. After removal of 7 bases from V and 4 bases from J, the junction contained 17 bases not matched to a gene. Germline V gives CDR1 SQVTM, CDR2 ANQGSEA. Here the CDR3 DNA reads TGCAGCGCCGCAGCCGGCGGGAGGGAGATTCGGTACGAGCAGTACTTC. It encodes CSAAAGGREIRYEQYF.

The chain combines TRBV5-6 with TRBJ2-5, with D uncertain. The germline V gene encodes CDR1 SGHDT and CDR2 YYEEEE. CDR3 size: 14 residues. V shed 0 bases and J shed 0 bases, with 6 bases lying between them. The CDR3: CASSLVGNQETQYF. The DNA of the CDR3 is TGTGCCAGCAGCTTGGTTGGTAACCAAGAGACCCAGTACTTC.

In this sample, this clone turned up once. J is TRBJ2-1 and V is TRBV19; D not certain. Germline V CDR1 and CDR2: LNHDA, SQIVND (reference sequence). This CDR3 is 14 amino acids long. The V end was cut by 2 bases, the J end by 1 base, with 6 bases between. This CDR3 is CASSIMGSYNEQFF. CDR3 nucleotide sequence: TGTGCCAGTAGTATAATGGGGTCCTACAATGAGCAGTTCTTC. Full variable domain (rest looked up from reference TRBV19 and TRBJ2-1): DGGITQSPKYLFRKEGQNVTLSCEQNLNHDAMYWYRQDPGQGLRLIYYSQIVNDFQKGDIAEGYSVSREKKESFPLTVTSAQKNPTAFYLCASSIMGSYNEQFFGPGTRLTVL.

This chain connects TRBV5-8 to TRBJ2-7; D is perhaps TRBD2 (6 bases). Germline V gene lookup returns CDR1 SGHTS and CDR2 YDEGEE. V was cut by 2 bases and J by 0 bases, with 12 bases left in between. The CDR3 length is 15 residues. In DNA form, the CDR3 reads TGTGCCAGCAGCTTCGGGACTTGGAGCTCCTACGAGCAGTACTTC. It encodes CASSFGTWSSYEQYF.

The DNA of the CDR3 is TGTGCCAGTAGTGCACTAGCGGGGGGGACCTACGAGCAGTACTTC. It encodes CASSALAGGTYEQYF. J is TRBJ2-7 and V is TRBV19; 13 bases align to TRBD2. The CDR3 contains 15 residues. The germline CDR1 and CDR2 sequences are LNHDA and SQIVND (reference sequence). V shed 5 bases, J shed 2 bases, and the junction held 3 bases outside the gene matches.

This chain joins TRBV18 and TRBJ1-3, with D uncertain. V shed 3 bases and J shed 4 bases, with 16 bases lying between them. The germline gives CDR1 KGHSH, CDR2 LQKENI. CDR3 length: 16 residues. The CDR3 DNA follows: TGTGCCAGCTCACCGTTGATACGGGGTCACGGAAACACCATATATTTT. Its translation: CASSPLIRGHGNTIYF.

This clone was counted a few times. CDR3: CASTSTSGGARTQYF. The CDR3, as DNA: TGTGCCAGCACTTCGACTAGCGGGGGGGCCAGGACCCAGTACTTC. The rearrangement links TRBV6-1 to TRBJ2-5; 14 nucleotides line up with TRBD2. The CDR3 spans 15 residues. Germline V gene sequence: CDR1 MNHNS, CDR2 SASEGT. Unmatched junction bases numbered 8, after V lost 7 bases and J lost 7 bases.

This chain's CDR3 is CASSPPGGAGEQYF. For the CDR3, the DNA is TGTGCCAGCAGCCCCCCAGGGGGCGCGGGGGAGCAGTACTTC. This chain joins TRBV5-6 and TRBJ2-7; 8 bases are a match to TRBD1. Germline CDR1 and CDR2: SGHDT and YYEEEE. CDR3 length: 14 amino acids. V gave up 4 bases and J gave up 7 bases; unmatched junction bases: 10. Drawing the rest from reference TRBV5-6 and TRBJ2-7, the complete variable domain is DAGVTQSPTHLIKTRGQQVTLRCSPKSGHDTVSWYQQALGQGPQFIFQYYEEEERQRGNFPDRFSGHQFPNYSSELNVNALLLGDSALYLCASSPPGGAGEQYFGPGTRLTVT.

The chain combines TRBV25-1 with TRBJ1-1, with TRBD1 matching over 7 bases. V dropped 8 bases and J dropped 2; count of bases not matched to a gene: 5. Germline values: CDR1 MGHDK, CDR2 SYGVNS. This CDR3 is built from 13 residues. CDR3 amino acids: CASEGDRNTEAFF. In nucleotides, the CDR3 is TGTGCCAGCGAGGGGGACAGAAACACTGAAGCTTTCTTT.

This rearrangement joins TRBV6-1 to TRBJ2-5; D might be TRBD1 (6 bases). The J call may be wrong; the DNA end is better matched by TRBJ2-7. This CDR3 spans 12 amino acids. The germline V gene has CDR1 MNHNS and CDR2 SASEGT. CDR3 nucleotide sequence: TGTGCCAGCAGTGAAAACAGGGACGAGCAGTACTTC. Amino acids: CASSENRDEQYF.

The chain has TRBV5-1 and TRBJ1-3; D unresolved. Trimming removed 4 bases from V and 2 bases from J, with 7 bases in between. The germline gives CDR1 SGHRS, CDR2 YFSETQ. The CDR3 loop spans 13 amino acids. The CDR3 coding sequence is TGCGCCAGCAGCCCCGGGACTGGAAACACCATATATTTT. Protein: CASSPGTGNTIYF.

Details on this clone: Compared with germline, one end of the junction differs, possibly owing to a read error. Distinct nucleotide sequences in the sample also encode this CDR3. The J gene is TRBJ2-5, the V gene TRBV4-1; D is undetermined. Germline-derived CDR1 and CDR2 are MGHRA and YSYEKL. The length of the CDR3 is 12 residues. The CDR3 DNA reads as TGCGCCAGCAGCCACCCGCAGGAGACACAGTACTTC. Translating it yields CASSHPQETQYF.

This clone is a singleton in its sample. The J gene is TRBJ1-2, the V gene TRBV5-6; the match to TRBD1 covers 7 bases. Per germline, CDR1 SGHDT and CDR2 YYEEEE. There are 15 residues in the CDR3. The junction had 8 bases not matched to a gene; V was cut back by 5 bases and J by 1 base. CDR3 amino acids: CASSYPGTVNYGYTF. The CDR3 nucleotides are TGTGCCAGCAGTTACCCCGGGACAGTTAACTATGGCTACACCTTC.